These 5 T cell receptor beta chains came from one sample sequenced in a study of cytomegalovirus exposure and HLA in healthy donors. Use of 60 Vbeta and 13 Jbeta primers characterized the PCR. TCRdb's copy holds only in-frame clones and misses some; the assay was immunoSEQ multiplex PCR. The table includes fewer than 150,000 clones, approximately 61% detected once. The material sequenced was PBMCs. The receptors come from a human donor in good health.

The sample holds a few counts of this clone. The V and J genes are TRBV7-2 and TRBJ2-1; D might be TRBD1 (6 bases). The CDR3 loop spans 14 amino acids. Germline CDR1 is SGHTA and CDR2 is FQGNSA. The V gene lost 4 bases and the J gene lost 7 bases, with 14 bases spanning the gap. Written as DNA, the CDR3 is TGTGCCAGCAGCTCAAATACAGGGATAAATGAGCAGTTCTTC. Encoded protein: CASSSNTGINEQFF.

The chain has TRBV19 and TRBJ2-3; 8 bases agree with TRBD1. With V trimmed by 5 bases and J by 5 bases, 9 bases remained unmatched. This CDR3 is 15 amino acids long. Looked up from germline, CDR1 is LNHDA and CDR2 is SQIVND (reference sequence). CDR3 amino acids: CASSAYRGYGDTQYF. As DNA, the CDR3 is TGTGCCAGTAGTGCTTACAGGGGGTATGGAGATACGCAGTATTTT.

This chain connects TRBV9 to TRBJ2-5; D is possibly TRBD2 (6 bases). This CDR3 is 14 amino acids long. In germline, CDR1 is SGDLS, CDR2 YYNGEE. V was shortened by 5 bases and J by 5 bases, with 16 bases between the two germline ends. CDR3 bases: TGTGCCAGCAGTCCTAGGGCGGGGCGGGAGACCCAGTACTTC. This encodes CASSPRAGRETQYF. The variable domain in full, completed from reference TRBV9 and TRBJ2-5, reads DSGVTQTPKHLITATGQRVTLRCSPRSGDLSVYWYQQSLDQGLQFLIQYYNGEERAKGNILERFSAQQFPDLHSELNLSSLELGDSALYFCASSPRAGRETQYFGPGTRLLVL.

The chain is built from TRBV6-1 and TRBJ2-7, with TRBD1 matching 11 bases. Germline-derived CDR1 and CDR2 are MNHNS and SASEGT. The CDR3 is made up of 15 amino acids. The junction had 8 bases not matched to a gene; V was cut back by 4 bases and J by 6 bases. The CDR3 region is CASSAMGQGVGEQYF. CDR3 sequence (DNA): TGTGCCAGCAGTGCCATGGGACAGGGGGTGGGCGAGCAGTACTTC.

The chain has TRBV27 and TRBJ1-3; unclear D gene. Germline CDR1 is MNHEY and CDR2 is SMNVEV (reference sequence). The CDR3 sequence is 15 residues long. V gave up 0 bases and J gave up 4 bases, with 10 bases separating them. CDR3 loop: CASSLSLGGGNTIYF. Written as DNA, the CDR3 is TGTGCCAGCAGTTTATCGTTGGGAGGCGGAAACACCATATATTTT.